The 9 T cell receptor beta chains below come from one sample, sequenced in a study of T cells after posttransplantation cyclophosphamide. Profiling relied on immunoSEQ multiplex PCR, and the TCRdb table lists in-frame clones only, not all of them. The sample carries about 7,000 clones, roughly 79% recorded once. Sequencing input: memory CD4+ T cells sorted from blood. The receptors were sampled from a woman between 50 and 59 years old in good health and a related stem cell transplant donor.

The chain links TRBV28 to TRBJ1-2; TRBD1 matches at 8 bases. CDR1 and CDR2 from the germline V gene are MDHEN and SYDVKM. V gave up 6 bases and J gave up 4 bases; unmatched junction bases: 4. The CDR3 spans 13 residues. The CDR3, as DNA: TGTGCCAGCAGACCGGGACAGGCCTATGGCTACACCTTC. This codes for CASRPGQAYGYTF.

The rearrangement joins TRBV30 to TRBJ1-4; no firm D call. Germline CDR1 GTSNPN, CDR2 SVGIG (reference sequence). The V end was cut by 4 bases, the J end by 4 bases, with 7 bases between. This CDR3 is 12 amino acids long. CDR3 sequence: CAWKSFNEKLFF. Written as DNA, the CDR3 is TGTGCCTGGAAATCGTTTAATGAAAAACTGTTTTTT.

This clone appeared a single time. This chain uses TRBV5-1 with TRBJ1-2; no firm D call. Germline V gene sequence: CDR1 SGHRS, CDR2 YFSETQ. The CDR3 covers 13 residues. Deletions cut 2 bases from V and 8 bases from J, with 13 bases between. CDR3 sequence reads: CASSFDTSGGYTF. In DNA form, the CDR3 reads TGCGCCAGCAGCTTTGACACCTCGGGAGGCTACACCTTC.

This rearrangement joins TRBV7-8 to TRBJ2-7; 8 bases match TRBD1. CDR1 is SGHVS, CDR2 FQNEAQ, per germline. With V trimmed by 9 bases and J by 3 bases, 7 bases remained unmatched. CDR3 length: 13 amino acids. CDR3 loop: CASSGQGGYEQYF. For the CDR3, the DNA is TGTGCCAGTAGCGGACAGGGAGGCTACGAGCAGTACTTC.

A single count supports this clone. The chain uses TRBV9 and TRBJ2-1; D possibly corresponds to TRBD1 (5 bases). V shed 0 bases and J shed 9 bases, with 16 bases lying between them. This CDR3 comprises 15 residues. From germline, CDR1 is SGDLS and CDR2 YYNGEE. The CDR3 loop is CASSVDYGAGTEQFF. DNA for the CDR3: TGTGCCAGCAGCGTAGATTATGGGGCCGGAACTGAGCAGTTCTTC.

This chain connects TRBV7-2 to TRBJ1-1, with D perhaps matching TRBD1 (6 bases). V was clipped by 1 base and J by 3 bases, with 9 bases between them. The length of the CDR3 is 14 residues. Per the germline V gene, CDR1 is SGHTA and CDR2 is FQGNSA. CDR3 residues: CASSLGGGDTEAFF. The CDR3 DNA sequence: TGTGCCAGCAGCTTAGGCGGGGGCGACACTGAAGCTTTCTTT. Using reference TRBV7-2 and TRBJ1-1 for the parts outside the CDR3, the full variable domain is GAGVSQSPSNKVTEKGKDVELRCDPISGHTALYWYRQSLGQGLEFLIYFQGNSAPDKSGLPSDRFSAERTGGSVSTLTIQRTQQEDSAVYLCASSLGGGDTEAFFGQGTRLTVV.

V and J are TRBV7-9 and TRBJ2-5, with 9 bases identical to TRBD2. V was clipped by 3 bases and J by 2 bases; unmatched bases: 7. CDR1 and CDR2 from the germline V gene are SEHNR and FQNEAQ (reference sequence). This CDR3 has 16 residues. The CDR3 here is CASSFVLAGLQETQYF. The CDR3 nucleotides read TGTGCCAGCAGCTTCGTACTAGCGGGCCTACAAGAGACCCAGTACTTC.

The chain has TRBV7-3 and TRBJ1-1; weak D call: TRBD1 (6 bases). The CDR3 sequence is 14 residues long. Germline CDR1 is SGHTA and CDR2 is FQGTGA. V lost 3 bases and J 8 bases, leaving 16 bases between the germline ends. CDR3 amino acids: CASSFNRVEGEAFF. CDR3 nucleotides: TGTGCCAGCAGCTTCAACAGGGTTGAGGGGGAAGCTTTCTTT.

The V gene is TRBV9, the J gene TRBJ2-3; tentatively, D is TRBD2 (6 bases). The germline V and J ends were trimmed by 0 bases and 6 bases, with 8 bases remaining between them. The CDR3 length is 13 residues. Germline V CDR1 and CDR2: SGDLS, YYNGEE. Here the CDR3 DNA reads TGTGCCAGCAGCGTAGGTGGGGGGGATACGCAGTATTTT. Translated, it gives CASSVGGGDTQYF. The whole variable domain, remainder taken from reference TRBV9 and TRBJ2-3, is DSGVTQTPKHLITATGQRVTLRCSPRSGDLSVYWYQQSLDQGLQFLIQYYNGEERAKGNILERFSAQQFPDLHSELNLSSLELGDSALYFCASSVGGGDTQYFGPGTRLTVL.